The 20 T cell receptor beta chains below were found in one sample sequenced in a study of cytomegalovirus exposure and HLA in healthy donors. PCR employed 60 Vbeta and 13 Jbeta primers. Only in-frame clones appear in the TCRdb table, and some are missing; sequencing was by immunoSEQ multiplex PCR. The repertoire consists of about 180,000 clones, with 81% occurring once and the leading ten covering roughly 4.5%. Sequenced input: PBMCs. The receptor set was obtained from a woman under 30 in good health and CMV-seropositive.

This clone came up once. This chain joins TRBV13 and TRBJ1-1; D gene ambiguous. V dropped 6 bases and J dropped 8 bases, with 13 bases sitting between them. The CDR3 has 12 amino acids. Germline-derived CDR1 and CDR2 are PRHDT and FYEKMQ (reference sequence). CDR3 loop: CASRYQELEAFF. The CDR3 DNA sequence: TGTGCCAGCAGGTACCAAGAGTTGGAAGCTTTCTTT.

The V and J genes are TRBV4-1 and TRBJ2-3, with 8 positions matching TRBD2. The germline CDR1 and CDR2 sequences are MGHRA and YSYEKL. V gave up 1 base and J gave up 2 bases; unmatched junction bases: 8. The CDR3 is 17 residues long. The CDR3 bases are TGCGCCAGCAGCCAAGTGGCGGTAGCGGGGTCCACAGATACGCAGTATTTT. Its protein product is CASSQVAVAGSTDTQYF.

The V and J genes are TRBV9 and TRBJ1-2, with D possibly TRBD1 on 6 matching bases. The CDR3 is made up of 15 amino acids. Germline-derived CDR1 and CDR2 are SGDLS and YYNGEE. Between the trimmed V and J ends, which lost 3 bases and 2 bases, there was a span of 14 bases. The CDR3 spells CASSGNRVENYGYTF. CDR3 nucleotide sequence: TGTGCCAGCAGCGGGAACAGGGTTGAAAACTATGGCTACACCTTC.

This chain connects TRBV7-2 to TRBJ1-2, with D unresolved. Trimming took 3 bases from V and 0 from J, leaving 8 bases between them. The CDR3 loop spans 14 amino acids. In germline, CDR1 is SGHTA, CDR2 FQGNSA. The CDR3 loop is CASSLENANYGYTF. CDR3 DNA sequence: TGTGCCAGCAGCTTGGAGAACGCTAACTATGGCTACACCTTC.

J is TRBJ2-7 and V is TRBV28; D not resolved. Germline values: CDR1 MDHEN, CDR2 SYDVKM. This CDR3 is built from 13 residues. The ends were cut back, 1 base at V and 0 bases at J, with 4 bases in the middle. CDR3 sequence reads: CASSLSSSYEQYF. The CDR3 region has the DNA TGTGCCAGCAGTTTATCGAGCTCCTACGAGCAGTACTTC.

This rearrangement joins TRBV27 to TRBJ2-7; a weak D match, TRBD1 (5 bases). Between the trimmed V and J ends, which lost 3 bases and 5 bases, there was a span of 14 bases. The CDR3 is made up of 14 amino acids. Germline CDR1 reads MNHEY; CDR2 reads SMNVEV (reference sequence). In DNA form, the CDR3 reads TGTGCCAGCAGTTTTGGACCTCAGGGAAACGAGCAGTACTTC. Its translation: CASSFGPQGNEQYF.

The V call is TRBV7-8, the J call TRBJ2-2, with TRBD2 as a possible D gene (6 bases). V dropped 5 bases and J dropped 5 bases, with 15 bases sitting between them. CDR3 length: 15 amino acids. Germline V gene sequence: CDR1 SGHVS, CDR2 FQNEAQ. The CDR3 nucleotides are TGTGCCAGCAGCCCGCGGGGATCAAAAACCGGGGAGCTGTTTTTT. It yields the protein CASSPRGSKTGELFF. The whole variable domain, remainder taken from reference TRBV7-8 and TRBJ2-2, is GAGVSQSPRYKVAKRGQDVALRCDPISGHVSLFWYQQALGQGPEFLTYFQNEAQLDKSGLPSDRFFAERPEGSVSTLKIQRTQQEDSAVYLCASSPRGSKTGELFFGEGSRLTVL.

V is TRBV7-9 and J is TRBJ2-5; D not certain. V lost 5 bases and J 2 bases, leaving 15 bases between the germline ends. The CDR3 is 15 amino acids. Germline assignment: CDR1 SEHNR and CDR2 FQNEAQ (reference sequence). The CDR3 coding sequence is TGTGCCAGCAGCGCCCGCCTGACACTTCAAGAGACCCAGTACTTC. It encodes CASSARLTLQETQYF.

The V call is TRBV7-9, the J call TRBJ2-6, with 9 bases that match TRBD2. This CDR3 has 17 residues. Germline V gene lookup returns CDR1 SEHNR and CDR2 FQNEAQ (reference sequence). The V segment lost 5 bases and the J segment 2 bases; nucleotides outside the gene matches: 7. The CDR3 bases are TGTGCCAGCAGCCAAGGGCTAGCGGGGCCTGGGGCCAACGTCCTGACTTTC. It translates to CASSQGLAGPGANVLTF.

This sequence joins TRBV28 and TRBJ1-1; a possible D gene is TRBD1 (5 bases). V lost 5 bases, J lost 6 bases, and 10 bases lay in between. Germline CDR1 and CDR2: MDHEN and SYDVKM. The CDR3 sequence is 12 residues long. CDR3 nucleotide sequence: TGTGCCAGCAGTGCAGGGTTCTCTGAAGCTTTCTTT. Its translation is CASSAGFSEAFF.

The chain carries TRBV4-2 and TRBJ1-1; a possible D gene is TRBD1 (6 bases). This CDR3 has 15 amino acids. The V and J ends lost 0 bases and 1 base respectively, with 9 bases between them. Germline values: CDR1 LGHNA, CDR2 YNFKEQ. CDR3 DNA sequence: TGTGCCAGCAGCCAAGAACCAGGGGAGAACACTGAAGCTTTCTTT. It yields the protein CASSQEPGENTEAFF.

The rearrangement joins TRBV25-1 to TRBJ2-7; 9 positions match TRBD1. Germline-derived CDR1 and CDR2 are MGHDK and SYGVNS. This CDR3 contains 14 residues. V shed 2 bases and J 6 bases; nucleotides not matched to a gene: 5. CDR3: CASSEGTGPLEQYF. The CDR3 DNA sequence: TGTGCCAGCAGTGAAGGGACAGGGCCTCTCGAGCAGTACTTC.

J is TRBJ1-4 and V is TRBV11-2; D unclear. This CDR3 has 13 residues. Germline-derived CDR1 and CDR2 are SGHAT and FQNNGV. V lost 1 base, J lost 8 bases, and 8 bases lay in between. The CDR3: CASSLGVEEKLFF. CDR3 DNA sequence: TGTGCCAGCAGCTTAGGCGTAGAGGAAAAACTGTTTTTT.

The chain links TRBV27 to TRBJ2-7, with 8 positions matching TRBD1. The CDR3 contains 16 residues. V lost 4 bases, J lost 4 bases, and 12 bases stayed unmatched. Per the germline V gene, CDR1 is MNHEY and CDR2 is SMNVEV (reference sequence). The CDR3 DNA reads TGTGCCAGCAGTTCCCCCCCCGGCAGGGGGCGTTACGAGCAGTACTTC. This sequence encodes CASSSPPGRGRYEQYF.

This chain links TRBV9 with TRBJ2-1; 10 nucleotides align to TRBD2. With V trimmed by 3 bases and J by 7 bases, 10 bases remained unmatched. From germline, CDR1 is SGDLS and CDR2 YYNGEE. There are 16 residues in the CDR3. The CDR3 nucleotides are TGTGCCAGCAGCGGGGGAAGCGGGGGGGCCCTTAATGAGCAGTTCTTC. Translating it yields CASSGGSGGALNEQFF.

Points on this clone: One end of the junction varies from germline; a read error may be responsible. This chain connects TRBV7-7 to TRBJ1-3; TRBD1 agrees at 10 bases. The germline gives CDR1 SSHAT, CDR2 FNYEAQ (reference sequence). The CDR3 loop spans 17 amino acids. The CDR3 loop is CASSFYGTGVGGNTIYF. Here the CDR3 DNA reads TGTGCTAGCAGCTTTTATGGGACAGGGGTCGGAGGAAACACCATATATTTT.

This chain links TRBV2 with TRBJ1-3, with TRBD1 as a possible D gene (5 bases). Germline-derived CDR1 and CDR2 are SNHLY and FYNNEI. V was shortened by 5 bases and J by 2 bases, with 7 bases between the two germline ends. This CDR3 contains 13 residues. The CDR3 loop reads CASSWTTGNTIYF. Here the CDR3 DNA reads TGTGCCAGCAGTTGGACAACTGGAAACACCATATATTTT.

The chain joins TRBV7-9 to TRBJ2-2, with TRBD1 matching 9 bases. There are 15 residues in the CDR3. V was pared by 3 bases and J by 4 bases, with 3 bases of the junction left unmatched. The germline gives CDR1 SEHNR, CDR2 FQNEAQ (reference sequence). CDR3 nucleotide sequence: TGTGCCAGCAGCTTCACAGGGGGCGGCACCGGGGAGCTGTTTTTT. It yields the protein CASSFTGGGTGELFF. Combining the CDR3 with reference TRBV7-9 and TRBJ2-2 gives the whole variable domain DTGVSQNPRHKITKRGQNVTFRCDPISEHNRLYWYRQTLGQGPEFLTYFQNEAQLEKSRLLSDRFSAERPKGSFSTLEIQRTEQGDSAMYLCASSFTGGGTGELFFGEGSRLTVL.

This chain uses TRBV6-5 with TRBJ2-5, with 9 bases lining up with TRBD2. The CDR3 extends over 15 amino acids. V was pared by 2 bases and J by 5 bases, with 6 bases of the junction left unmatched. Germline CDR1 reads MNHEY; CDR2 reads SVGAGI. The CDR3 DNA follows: TGTGCCAGCAGTTACGGAGCGGGGGGTAGGGAGACCCAGTACTTC. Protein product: CASSYGAGGRETQYF.

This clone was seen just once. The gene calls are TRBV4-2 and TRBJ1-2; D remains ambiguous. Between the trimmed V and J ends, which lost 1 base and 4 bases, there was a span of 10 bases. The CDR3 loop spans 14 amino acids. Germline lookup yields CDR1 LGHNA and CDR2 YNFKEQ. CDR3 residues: CASSQGSGIYGYTF. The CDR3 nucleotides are TGTGCCAGCAGCCAAGGTAGCGGGATCTATGGCTACACCTTC.